This is a list of T cell receptor beta chains from one sample in a study of post-analysis software for immune sequencing data. TCRdb ran MiXCR on the PCR reads and lists one entry per CDR3 protein. The data contain under 900,000 distinct CDR3 sequences, under 70% of them singletons. Sequencing used blood. These receptors all come from a girl between 10 and 17 years old with multiple sclerosis. Each CDR3 is given with its conserved first and last residue. The order of the fields is CDR3 DNA, CDR3 protein, V gene, clone size, J gene, D gene. The D gene is left open where the match is weak. Some rows mark clone size as missing; the rest say once, few, many or name a class of expanded clone.

DNA: TGCGCCAGCAGCGGTCAGTCTAACAATGAGCAGTTCTTC; CDR3: CASSGQSNNEQFF; V: TRBV5-1; size: NA; J: TRBJ2-1; D: NA
DNA: TGTGCCAGCAGCCTCAAGGACCGGGACAGGCGAGAGACCCAGTACTTC; CDR3: CASSLKDRDRRETQYF; V: TRBV7-9; size: NA; J: TRBJ2-5; D: TRBD1
DNA: TGTGCCAGCAGCTTAGGGATTAGCGGGAGAGGCGATGAGCAGTTCTTC; CDR3: CASSLGISGRGDEQFF; V: TRBV5-6; size: NA; J: TRBJ2-1; D: TRBD2
DNA: TGTGCCAGCAGAGGGACCGCGCCTAACTATGGCTACACCTTC; CDR3: CASRGTAPNYGYTF; V: TRBV27; size: NA; J: TRBJ1-2; D: NA
DNA: TGTGCCAGCAGTCGACTAGCGGGAGCAAGCGAGCAGTACTTC; CDR3: CASSRLAGASEQYF; V: TRBV12-3/TRBV12-4; size: NA; J: TRBJ2-7; D: TRBD2
DNA: TGCAGTGCTAGGGACTATGCCAATGAGCAGTTCTTC; CDR3: CSARDYANEQFF; V: TRBV20-1; size: NA; J: TRBJ2-1; D: NA
DNA: TGCAGTGGACGGTACGGACTAGCGGGCGGAGAGTACTTC; CDR3: CSGRYGLAGGEYF; V: TRBV29-1; size: few; J: TRBJ2-7; D: TRBD2
DNA: TGCGCCAGCAGCCAGACAGGGGGCGGGGAGACCCGGTACTTC; CDR3: CASSQTGGGETRYF; V: TRBV5-1; size: NA; J: TRBJ2-5; D: TRBD1
DNA: TGCAGCGTTGAAATTCCTGGGCGAGGGGCCTCCTACGAGCAGTACTTC; CDR3: CSVEIPGRGASYEQYF; V: TRBV29-1; size: few; J: TRBJ2-7; D: NA
DNA: TGTGCCAGCAGCCTAGGGGGACAGGGGTATGATGAGCAGTTCTTC; CDR3: CASSLGGQGYDEQFF; V: TRBV7-2; size: NA; J: TRBJ2-1; D: TRBD1
DNA: TGCGCCAGCAGCTCCACGGACAGGAACGAGCAGTACTTC; CDR3: CASSSTDRNEQYF; V: TRBV10-1; size: many; J: TRBJ2-7; D: TRBD1
DNA: TGTGCCAGCAGCTCCGCACAGAGAGCCTACGAGCAGTACTTC; CDR3: CASSSAQRAYEQYF; V: TRBV7-2; size: NA; J: TRBJ2-7; D: NA
DNA: TGTGCCAGCAGTAGTACGGGCCAGGGCACCTACGAGCAGTACTTC; CDR3: CASSSTGQGTYEQYF; V: TRBV12-3/TRBV12-4; size: NA; J: TRBJ2-7; D: NA
DNA: TGTGCCACCAGCAGAGTTATTAGCGGCTTATACAATGAGCAGTTCTTC; CDR3: CATSRVISGLYNEQFF; V: TRBV15; size: few; J: TRBJ2-1; D: NA